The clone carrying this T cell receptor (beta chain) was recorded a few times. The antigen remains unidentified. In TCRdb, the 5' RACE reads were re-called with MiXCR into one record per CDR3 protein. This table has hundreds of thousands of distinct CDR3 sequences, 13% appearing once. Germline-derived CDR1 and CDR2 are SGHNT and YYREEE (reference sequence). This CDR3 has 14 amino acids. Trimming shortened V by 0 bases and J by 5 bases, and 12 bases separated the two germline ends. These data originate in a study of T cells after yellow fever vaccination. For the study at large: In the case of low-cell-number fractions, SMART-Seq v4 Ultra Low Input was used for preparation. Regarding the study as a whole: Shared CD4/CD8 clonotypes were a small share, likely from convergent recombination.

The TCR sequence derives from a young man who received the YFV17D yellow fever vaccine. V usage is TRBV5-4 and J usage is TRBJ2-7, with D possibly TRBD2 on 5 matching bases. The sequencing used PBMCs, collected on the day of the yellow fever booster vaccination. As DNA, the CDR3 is TGTGCCAGCAGCTTGGGAGGGAGCTTCCACGAGCAGTACTTC. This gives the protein CASSLGGSFHEQYF.